Described below is a single T cell receptor beta chain sequence and its context. In the original processing: Counts of nucleated cells, estimated from reference gene primer amplification, were obtained. Generated by immunoSEQ multiplex PCR, the TCRdb table keeps only in-frame clones and is missing some. V, J and clone size are taken as reported in that table, and D and trimming were inferred from the DNA itself. Of about 220,000 clones in the sample, approximately 86% were seen once. This sample was included in a study of blood T cell repertoires in COVID-19. The wider study: Donors in the United States, Italy and Spain gave samples during acute or convalescent COVID-19.

Sequenced: peripheral blood. The sequence was collected from a woman of 80 years or more with acute or convalescent COVID-19.

The CDR3 loop reads CASSQEVRQGDGYTF. CDR3 nucleotide sequence: TGCGCCAGCAGCCAAGAGGTACGCCAGGGGGATGGCTACACCTTC. V gene TRBV4-1 combines with J gene TRBJ1-2; 7 bases align to TRBD1. Germline CDR1 and CDR2: MGHRA and YSYEKL. The CDR3 has 15 residues. V dropped 0 bases and J dropped 6; count of bases not matched to a gene: 7.